These 31 T cell receptor beta chains share one sample of origin, sequenced in a study of blood T cell repertoires in COVID-19. Data came from immunoSEQ multiplex PCR; TCRdb stores just in-frame clones and leaves some out. This sample has tens of thousands of clones; about 90% occur once, and the top ten carry 15% to 18%. Material for sequencing was peripheral blood. Receptors were obtained from a woman aged 25 to 39 in a cohort sampled during active COVID-19.

This chain joins TRBV9 and TRBJ2-7, with D possibly matching TRBD2 (6 bases). The germline V gene encodes CDR1 SGDLS and CDR2 YYNGEE. The CDR3 loop spans 15 amino acids. Between the trimmed V and J ends, which lost 0 bases and 6 bases, there was a span of 16 bases. The DNA of the CDR3 is TGTGCCAGCAGCGTAGAGGGAGGCGTCGTCCGCGAGCAGTACTTC. It specifies CASSVEGGVVREQYF.

The chain is built from TRBV10-3 and TRBJ2-4; 12 positions match TRBD2. The CDR3 is 17 residues long. The V and J ends lost 6 bases and 3 bases, in that order; junction bases with no gene match: 9. Germline V gene lookup returns CDR1 ENHRY and CDR2 SYGVKD. In DNA, the CDR3 is TGTGCCATCAGGTCGACTAGCGGGAGCCGGGGCAAAAACATTCAGTACTTC. It codes for CAIRSTSGSRGKNIQYF.

The V gene is TRBV7-9, the J gene TRBJ1-4, with TRBD1 identical over 7 bases. The CDR3 sequence is 15 residues long. After removal of 5 bases from V and 10 bases from J, the junction contained 13 bases not matched to a gene. The germline CDR1 and CDR2 sequences are SEHNR and FQNEAQ (reference sequence). The CDR3 loop is CASSPLRAPGGKLFF. As DNA, the CDR3 is TGTGCCAGCAGCCCCCTCCGGGCCCCAGGGGGAAAACTGTTTTTT.

CDR3 sequence reads: CATPPGTGDDQPQHF. CDR3 DNA sequence: TGTGCCACCCCTCCCGGGACAGGGGACGATCAGCCCCAGCATTTT. The gene calls are TRBV27 and TRBJ1-5, with 10 bases that match TRBD1. This CDR3 is 15 amino acids long. CDR1 and CDR2 (germline): MNHEY, SMNVEV (reference sequence). Losses at the gene ends were 10 bases for V and 5 bases for J; bases not matched to a gene: 11.

The rearrangement joins TRBV2 to TRBJ2-7; 9 nucleotides match TRBD2. The CDR3 runs 15 residues. Unmatched junction bases numbered 10, after V lost 6 bases and J lost 4 bases. CDR1 is SNHLY and CDR2 is FYNNEI in the germline V gene. CDR3 protein: CASRWGGTSRYEQYF. CDR3 nucleotides: TGTGCCAGCAGGTGGGGAGGGACTAGCCGTTACGAGCAGTACTTC.

The J gene is TRBJ2-7, the V gene TRBV3-1 (or the pseudogene TRBV3-2), with unresolved D. CDR1 LGHDT and CDR2 YNNKEL come from the germline V gene (reference sequence). The CDR3 spans 10 residues. Trimming removed 8 bases from V and 12 bases from J, with 14 bases in between. CDR3 bases: TGTGCCAGCTCCCTACCTGCTCGGTACTTC. This codes for CASSLPARYF.

This CDR3 is CASSYRQGMADTQYF. CDR3 in DNA: TGTGCCAGCAGTTACAGGCAGGGAATGGCAGATACGCAGTATTTT. J is TRBJ2-3 and V is TRBV6-5; possible D gene TRBD1, 5 bases. The CDR3 is made up of 15 amino acids. Germline V gives CDR1 MNHEY, CDR2 SVGAGI. Trimming shortened V by 2 bases and J by 4 bases, and 13 bases separated the two germline ends.

The chain is built from TRBV6-5 and TRBJ2-1; TRBD2 aligns across 12 bases. CDR3 size: 14 residues. Per germline, CDR1 MNHEY and CDR2 SVGAGI. V gave up 6 bases and J gave up 4 bases; unmatched junction bases: 1. In DNA, the CDR3 is TGTGCCAGCAGGGGGACTAGCGGGTACAATGAGCAGTTCTTC. It translates to CASRGTSGYNEQFF.

V and J are TRBV30 and TRBJ1-3; D unclear. With 2 bases removed from V and 0 bases from J, the gap between germline ends came to 17 bases. The germline V gene has CDR1 GTSNPN and CDR2 SVGIG (reference sequence). CDR3 length: 17 amino acids. The CDR3 here is CAWSRSPTSISGNTIYF. The CDR3 nucleotides read TGTGCCTGGAGTAGGAGTCCGACTTCGATCTCTGGAAACACCATATATTTT.

This rearrangement joins TRBV27 to TRBJ2-7; TRBD1 might be the D (8 bases). The CDR3 totals 19 residues. V was trimmed by 5 bases and J by 0 bases, leaving 26 bases between them. Germline V CDR1 and CDR2: MNHEY, SMNVEV (reference sequence). The CDR3 protein is CASSLQGGPPSGYSYEQYF. CDR3 bases: TGTGCCAGCAGTCTACAGGGGGGTCCTCCTAGCGGCTACTCCTACGAGCAGTACTTC.

J is TRBJ2-7 and V is TRBV11-2; tentative D call: TRBD2 (6 bases). The CDR3 sequence is 16 residues long. The germline gives CDR1 SGHAT, CDR2 FQNNGV. V was cut by 0 bases and J by 3 bases, with 15 bases left in between. The CDR3 bases are TGTGCCAGCAGCTTAGATCCACGGGAGAGGTTCTACGAGCAGTACTTC. Its translation is CASSLDPRERFYEQYF.

The chain recombines TRBV4-2 with TRBJ2-6; possible D gene TRBD2, 7 bases. The CDR3 covers 16 residues. V gave up 1 base and J gave up 3 bases, with 10 bases separating them. CDR1 is LGHNA and CDR2 is YNFKEQ in the germline V gene. CDR3 DNA sequence: TGTGCCAGCAGCCAAGTGGGGGGGCTTGGGGCCAACGTCCTGACTTTC. Translation: CASSQVGGLGANVLTF.

The CDR3 region has the DNA TGTGCCAGCAGCCAGTCCCGCGGGAGGGCCCGCGAGCAGTACTTC. Its protein is CASSQSRGRAREQYF. The chain is built from TRBV14 and TRBJ2-7; 9 positions match TRBD2. Germline V lookup: CDR1 SGHDN, CDR2 FVKESK. J was trimmed by 6 bases and V by 3 bases; bases with no gene match: 9. This CDR3 contains 15 residues.

The rearrangement joins TRBV7-9 to TRBJ2-1, with 13 bases lining up with TRBD2. The CDR3 extends over 16 amino acids. The trim removed 1 base at V and 9 bases at J, leaving 6 bases unmatched. CDR1 SEHNR and CDR2 FQNEAQ come from the germline V gene (reference sequence). CDR3 loop: CASSLGSGLAGLEQFF. Here the CDR3 DNA reads TGTGCCAGCAGCTTAGGCTCGGGACTAGCGGGACTTGAGCAGTTCTTC. Full variable domain (rest looked up from reference TRBV7-9 and TRBJ2-1): DTGVSQNPRHKITKRGQNVTFRCDPISEHNRLYWYRQTLGQGPEFLTYFQNEAQLEKSRLLSDRFSAERPKGSFSTLEIQRTEQGDSAMYLCASSLGSGLAGLEQFFGPGTRLTVL.

The rearrangement links TRBV5-3 to TRBJ2-1; 15 bases line up with TRBD2. TRBV5-3 is noted as an ORF with a role that remains uncertain. The CDR3 is 18 amino acids. V shed 4 bases, J shed 1 base, and the junction held 6 bases outside the gene matches. CDR3 sequence (DNA): TGTGCCAGAAGCCTGGGACTAGCGGGAGGACAGTCCTACAATGAGCAGTTCTTC. Protein product: CARSLGLAGGQSYNEQFF.

This clone was seen just once. The rearrangement uses TRBV20-1 and TRBJ2-7; 13 bases line up with TRBD2. With 3 bases clipped from V and 7 bases from J, the junction kept 12 bases outside the gene matches. The CDR3 is made up of 16 amino acids. The V gene's germline CDR1 is DFQATT and CDR2 SNEGSKA (reference sequence). The CDR3 nucleotides read TGCAGTGCTAGTCGGCCACTAGCGGGAGGGCCGCGTGAGCAGTACTTC. Translating it yields CSASRPLAGGPREQYF.

The V and J genes are TRBV29-1 and TRBJ1-2; TRBD1 matches 7 bases. This CDR3 is 12 amino acids long. Germline V lookup: CDR1 SQVTM, CDR2 ANQGSEA. Unmatched junction bases numbered 7, after V lost 6 bases and J lost 6 bases. The CDR3 loop is CSVSTGEHGYTF. CDR3 sequence (DNA): TGCAGCGTCTCTACAGGGGAACATGGCTACACCTTC.

CDR3 coding DNA: TGTGCCAGCAGCCCAGGGCAGGGTGAGCAGTTCTTC. It encodes CASSPGQGEQFF. The V call is TRBV21-1, the J call TRBJ2-1; TRBD1, as called in the table, went unchecked against the DNA. TRBV21-1 is given as a pseudogene. The CDR3 sequence is 12 residues long.

A single count supports this clone. The chain combines TRBV5-5 with TRBJ2-2, with a weak D call TRBD1 (5 bases). The ends were cut back, 0 bases at V and 3 bases at J, with 9 bases in the middle. Per germline, CDR1 SGHKS and CDR2 YYEKEE (reference sequence). This CDR3 is built from 15 residues. CDR3 sequence: CASSLVGLHTGELFF. The CDR3 bases are TGTGCCAGCAGCTTGGTGGGGCTACACACCGGGGAGCTGTTTTTT.

The chain is built from TRBV7-2 and TRBJ1-1; TRBD1 matches 9 bases. This CDR3 spans 14 amino acids. V lost 5 bases, J lost 7 bases, and 8 bases stayed unmatched. In germline, CDR1 is SGHTA, CDR2 FQGNSA. The CDR3 nucleotides read TGTGCCAGCAGCCTGGGACAGGGAATAAGTGAAGCTTTCTTT. Encoded protein: CASSLGQGISEAFF.

The genes are TRBV4-1 and TRBJ2-1, with TRBD2 matching 10 bases. Germline CDR1 reads MGHRA; CDR2 reads YSYEKL. The CDR3 loop spans 16 amino acids. The V and J ends lost 0 bases and 9 bases, in that order; junction bases with no gene match: 8. The CDR3 sequence: CASSQEEREGLGEQFF. CDR3 DNA sequence: TGCGCCAGCAGCCAAGAGGAGCGGGAGGGCCTTGGTGAGCAGTTCTTC.

The chain uses TRBV9 and TRBJ2-2; 10 bases agree with TRBD2. This CDR3 is built from 17 residues. Germline loops: CDR1 SGDLS, CDR2 YYNGEE. V lost 3 bases to trimming and J lost 5 bases; unmatched junction nucleotides: 10. DNA for the CDR3: TGTGCCAGCAGCGAGACCCCTAGCGGGAGTTTGACCGGGGAGCTGTTTTTT. Translation: CASSETPSGSLTGELFF.

This clone was detected only once. The V gene is TRBV5-4, the J gene TRBJ2-7; TRBD1 is a possible D gene (7 bases). Per germline, CDR1 SGHNT and CDR2 YYREEE (reference sequence). This CDR3 has 15 amino acids. Trimming took off 0 bases at V and 3 bases at J, with 13 bases between the two ends. The CDR3 DNA sequence: TGTGCCAGCAGCTTGGCAGGGGGGAGAAGCTACGAGCAGTACTTC. Protein product: CASSLAGGRSYEQYF.

The V gene is TRBV5-1, the J gene TRBJ2-7; D remains ambiguous. Per the germline V gene, CDR1 is SGHRS and CDR2 is YFSETQ. This CDR3 region has 14 residues. V was cut by 8 bases and J by 0 bases, with 15 bases left in between. For the CDR3, the DNA is TGCGCCAGTAACCCTGGAGCCAACTCCTACGAGCAGTACTTC. Translation: CASNPGANSYEQYF.

V is TRBV18 and J is TRBJ2-1, with 11 nucleotides matching TRBD2. V lost 6 bases, J lost 5 bases, and 21 bases stayed unmatched. CDR3 length equals 20 residues. The germline CDR1 and CDR2 sequences are KGHSH and LQKENI. CDR3: CASSPVHSTSGVSPDNEQFF. The CDR3, as DNA: TGTGCCAGCTCCCCAGTTCACTCGACTAGCGGGGTCAGCCCCGACAATGAGCAGTTCTTC.

The CDR3 spells CASSLQGNGNQPQHF. The CDR3 coding sequence is TGTGCCAGTAGTCTACAGGGCAACGGCAATCAGCCCCAGCATTTT. This chain uses TRBV19 with TRBJ1-5; tentative D call: TRBD1 (6 bases). CDR3 length: 15 residues. Germline V gives CDR1 LNHDA, CDR2 SQIVND (reference sequence). The ends were cut back, 5 bases at V and 2 bases at J, with 13 bases in the middle.

J is TRBJ1-6 and V is TRBV6-6; the D gene is possibly TRBD1 (6 bases). CDR3 length equals 14 residues. Germline CDR1 MNHNY, CDR2 SVGAGI (reference sequence). V dropped 7 bases and J dropped 7 bases, with 14 bases sitting between them. DNA of the CDR3: TGTGCCAGCACCCTAACAGGGAGCAATTCACCCCTCCACTTT. Translated: CASTLTGSNSPLHF.

V usage is TRBV5-5 and J usage is TRBJ1-4, with 8 positions matching TRBD1. J was trimmed by 6 bases and V by 0 bases; bases with no gene match: 4. Germline V gene sequence: CDR1 SGHKS, CDR2 YYEKEE (reference sequence). The CDR3 runs to 15 residues. The CDR3 coding sequence is TGTGCCAGCAGCTTGGGAGGACAGGGCCATGAAAAACTGTTTTTT. Amino acids: CASSLGGQGHEKLFF. Full variable domain (outside the CDR3, taken from reference TRBV5-5 and TRBJ1-4): DAGVTQSPTHLIKTRGQQVTLRCSPISGHKSVSWYQQVLGQGPQFIFQYYEKEERGRGNFPDRFSARQFPNYSSELNVNALLLGDSALYLCASSLGGQGHEKLFFGSGTQLSVL.

The rearrangement links TRBV3-1 (or the pseudogene TRBV3-2) to TRBJ2-1; a weak D match, TRBD2 (7 bases). Per the germline V gene, CDR1 is LGHDT and CDR2 is YNNKEL (reference sequence). CDR3 length equals 15 residues. V lost 4 bases and J 7 bases, leaving 17 bases between the germline ends. As DNA, the CDR3 is TGTGCCAGCAGCCCCCGGGGGGCGGCGGGAAATGAGCAGTTCTTC. This codes for CASSPRGAAGNEQFF.

The V gene is TRBV5-4, the J gene TRBJ2-5; D is unclear. Germline values: CDR1 SGHNT, CDR2 YYREEE (reference sequence). Trimming removed 0 bases from V and 5 bases from J, with 11 bases in between. This CDR3 is 14 amino acids long. The DNA of the CDR3 is TGTGCCAGCAGCTTGGATCGTCGGTGGGAGACCCAGTACTTC. Protein product: CASSLDRRWETQYF.

The chain has TRBV7-8 and TRBJ2-7; D might be TRBD1 (6 bases). Deletions cut 6 bases from V and 3 bases from J, with 21 bases between. The germline CDR1 and CDR2 sequences are SGHVS and FQNEAQ. The CDR3 sequence is 16 residues long. The CDR3 loop reads CASSLQGPNLIYEQYF. The CDR3 coding sequence is TGTGCCAGCAGTCTACAGGGTCCCAACTTGATCTACGAGCAGTACTTC.